This TCR beta chain appears in the sequencing data of a study of CD8 T cells in ankylosing spondylitis. Germline loops: CDR1 SQVTM, CDR2 ANQGSEA. The CDR3 runs to 16 residues. This clonotype was seen a few times. MiXCR was run by TCRdb on the 5' RACE reads, yielding one entry per CDR3 protein. The table shows 350,000 to 450,000 distinct CDR3 sequences, with 20% to 25% occurring only once. Sample: blood, either unsorted or a sorted T cell fraction (not recorded which). The genes are TRBV29-1 and TRBJ2-7; D possibly uses TRBD1 or TRBD2 (7 bases each). This clonotype originated in a male donor with ankylosing spondylitis or in good health (not recorded which). CDR3 amino acids: CRNRGGAQGNWYEQYF. The CDR3 DNA follows: TGCAGAAACCGGGGAGGGGCACAGGGGAATTGGTACGAGCAGTACTTC.